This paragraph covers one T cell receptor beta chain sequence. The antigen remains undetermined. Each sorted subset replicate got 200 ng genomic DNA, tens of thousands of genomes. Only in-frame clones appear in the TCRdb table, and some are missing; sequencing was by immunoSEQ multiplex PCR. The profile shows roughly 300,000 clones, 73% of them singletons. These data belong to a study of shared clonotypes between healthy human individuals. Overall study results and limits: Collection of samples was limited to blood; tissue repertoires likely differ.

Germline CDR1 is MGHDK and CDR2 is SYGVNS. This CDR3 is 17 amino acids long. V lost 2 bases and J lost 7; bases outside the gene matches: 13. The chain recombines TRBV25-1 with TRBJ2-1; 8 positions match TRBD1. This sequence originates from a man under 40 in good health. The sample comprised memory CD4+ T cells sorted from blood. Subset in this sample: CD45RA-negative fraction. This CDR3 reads CASSEGFGPGGRNEQFF. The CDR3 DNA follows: TGTGCCAGCAGTGAAGGTTTTGGGCCAGGGGGCAGAAATGAGCAGTTCTTC.